This passage covers 31 T cell receptor beta chains from one sample sequenced in a study of hypomethylating agent response in myelodysplastic syndrome. The assay was immunoSEQ multiplex PCR, and TCRdb's table has in-frame clones only and misses some. The table includes a few thousand clones, roughly four fifths detected once. This material consisted of bone marrow, taken before or after starting hypomethylating agent treatment for myelodysplastic syndrome (not recorded which). These receptors were collected from a human donor with myelodysplastic syndrome.

This clone was seen once. The chain uses TRBV5-4 and TRBJ2-1, with D uncertain. Germline CDR1 SGHNT, CDR2 YYREEE (reference sequence). The V and J ends lost 0 bases and 3 bases respectively, with 10 bases between them. This CDR3 contains 15 residues. The CDR3 DNA reads TGTGCCAGCAGCTTGGAAATATCAGGCTACAATGAGCAGTTCTTC. This encodes CASSLEISGYNEQFF.

The rearrangement links TRBV6-5 to TRBJ1-1; D may be TRBD1 (5 bases). Germline CDR1 MNHEY, CDR2 SVGAGI. V lost 8 bases and J lost 2, with 12 bases in between. There are 13 residues in the CDR3. The CDR3 loop is CASHRGANTEAFF. CDR3 nucleotide sequence: TGTGCCAGCCACCGCGGGGCCAACACTGAAGCTTTCTTT.

The chain carries TRBV2 and TRBJ1-3; D is perhaps TRBD1 (6 bases). V was shortened by 6 bases and J by 3 bases, with 27 bases between the two germline ends. The CDR3 sequence is 19 residues long. The germline CDR1 and CDR2 sequences are SNHLY and FYNNEI. CDR3: CASRDRVGGGSNRGNTIYF. CDR3 bases: TGTGCCAGCAGGGACAGAGTGGGGGGAGGATCCAACCGTGGAAACACCATATATTTT.

This chain links TRBV5-1 with TRBJ2-3, with a weak D call TRBD1 (6 bases). This CDR3 is built from 16 residues. V was clipped by 0 bases and J by 2 bases, with 13 bases between them. CDR1 SGHRS and CDR2 YFSETQ come from the germline V gene. The CDR3 region is CASSLGGRGYTDTQYF. The CDR3, as DNA: TGCGCCAGCAGCTTGGGCGGCAGGGGATACACAGATACGCAGTATTTT.

The CDR3 DNA reads as TGTGCCAGCAGCTTAGCGGGAGGCATCACAGATACGCAGTATTTT. It encodes CASSLAGGITDTQYF. The rearrangement links TRBV11-3 to TRBJ2-3, with 7 nucleotides matching TRBD2. CDR1 SGHNT and CDR2 YENEEA come from the germline V gene. The trim removed 1 base at V and 2 bases at J, leaving 3 bases unmatched. The CDR3 consists of 15 residues.

This rearrangement joins TRBV5-1 to TRBJ1-2, with D possibly being TRBD1 (5 bases). The V and J ends lost 3 bases and 0 bases respectively, with 15 bases between them. This CDR3 contains 16 residues. The germline gives CDR1 SGHRS, CDR2 YFSETQ. CDR3 in DNA: TGCGCCAGCAGCTCCCAAACAGGCGCAGCTAACTATGGCTACACCTTC. Its translation is CASSSQTGAANYGYTF.

This chain uses TRBV5-4 with TRBJ1-2, with D maybe TRBD1 (6 bases). V lost 1 base and J lost 6, with 16 bases in between. Germline CDR1 SGHNT, CDR2 YYREEE (reference sequence). The CDR3 sequence is 15 residues long. CDR3 bases: TGTGCCAGCAGCTTGAGCACAGGGTATAAGGATGGCTACACCTTC. It encodes CASSLSTGYKDGYTF. Together with reference TRBV5-4 and TRBJ1-2, the CDR3 gives the full variable domain: ETGVTQSPTHLIKTRGQQVTLRCSSQSGHNTVSWYQQALGQGPQFIFQYYREEENGRGNFPPRFSGLQFPNYSSELNVNALELDDSALYLCASSLSTGYKDGYTFGSGTRLTVV.

This chain connects TRBV5-1 to TRBJ2-7; D gene uncertain. This CDR3 is 12 amino acids long. CDR1 is SGHRS, CDR2 YFSETQ, per germline. The V gene lost 0 bases and the J gene lost 6 bases, with 7 bases spanning the gap. In nucleotides, the CDR3 is TGCGCCAGCAGCTTGGGGGTGTCCGAGCAGTACTTC. The encoded protein is CASSLGVSEQYF. Full variable domain (outside the CDR3, taken from reference TRBV5-1 and TRBJ2-7): KAGVTQTPRYLIKTRGQQVTLSCSPISGHRSVSWYQQTPGQGLQFLFEYFSETQRNKGNFPGRFSGRQFSNSRSEMNVSTLELGDSALYLCASSLGVSEQYFGPGTRLTVT.

The count of this clone is one. The chain links TRBV7-2 to TRBJ1-1; no definite D call. The ends were cut back, 6 bases at V and 1 base at J, with 12 bases in the middle. The CDR3 sequence is 14 residues long. Germline loops: CDR1 SGHTA, CDR2 FQGNSA. CDR3 in amino acids: CASSLGAGNTEAFF. The CDR3 DNA is TGTGCCAGCAGTCTAGGTGCGGGGAACACTGAAGCTTTCTTT.

This clone was detected only once. The chain carries TRBV11-2 and TRBJ1-1; 9 bases are a match to TRBD1. CDR1 is SGHAT, CDR2 FQNNGV, per germline. The CDR3 has 13 amino acids. The ends lost 4 bases at V and 7 bases at J; junction bases unmatched: 4. CDR3 protein: CASSSTGGREAFF. CDR3 bases: TGTGCCAGCAGCTCAACAGGGGGCCGTGAAGCTTTCTTT.

The chain joins TRBV27 to TRBJ2-3, with 9 positions matching TRBD2. This CDR3 is 15 amino acids long. The V gene's germline CDR1 is MNHEY and CDR2 SMNVEV (reference sequence). J lost 2 bases, V lost 6 bases, and 6 bases had no gene match. CDR3 sequence: CASSPGTSHTDTQYF. The CDR3 nucleotides are TGTGCCAGCAGCCCCGGGACTAGCCACACAGATACGCAGTATTTT.

This chain uses TRBV19 with TRBJ2-7; perhaps TRBD1 as D (6 bases). The CDR3 spans 11 residues. V lost 6 bases and J lost 6, with 9 bases in between. Germline CDR1 is LNHDA and CDR2 is SQIVND (reference sequence). This chain's CDR3 is CASSNRVEQYF. The CDR3 nucleotides are TGTGCCAGTAGCAACAGGGTCGAGCAGTACTTC.

V gene TRBV4-2 combines with J gene TRBJ1-3, with D perhaps matching TRBD1 (5 bases). Trimming took 6 bases from V and 2 from J, leaving 11 bases between them. Germline V CDR1 and CDR2: LGHNA, YNFKEQ. The CDR3 runs 14 residues. The CDR3, as DNA: TGTGCCAGCAGTGCTGAGGGGACTGGAAACACCATATATTTT. Its translation: CASSAEGTGNTIYF.

Worth noting for this clone: The sample holds other DNA sequences that translate to the same CDR3. V gene TRBV4-1 combines with J gene TRBJ1-2, with 8 bases aligning to TRBD1. The CDR3 sequence is 14 residues long. Germline V gene lookup returns CDR1 MGHRA and CDR2 YSYEKL. The J segment lost 4 bases and the V segment lost 4 bases, leaving 5 bases of the junction unmatched. The chain's CDR3 is CASSPGQGGYGYTF. CDR3 sequence (DNA): TGCGCCAGCAGCCCTGGACAGGGAGGCTATGGCTACACCTTC.

The chain employs TRBV7-8 and TRBJ2-1, with 11 bases aligning to TRBD2. The ends lost 5 bases at V and 2 bases at J; junction bases unmatched: 2. The CDR3 runs to 15 residues. Looked up from germline, CDR1 is SGHVS and CDR2 is FQNEAQ. The CDR3 DNA is TGTGCCAGCAGCCTTAGCGGGGGGGCCTACAATGAGCAGTTCTTC. Protein product: CASSLSGGAYNEQFF.

This clone was seen a single time. The chain combines TRBV5-1 with TRBJ2-3; 7 nucleotides align to TRBD2. Germline V gene sequence: CDR1 SGHRS, CDR2 YFSETQ. V dropped 0 bases and J dropped 5; count of bases not matched to a gene: 9. CDR3 length: 16 amino acids. DNA of the CDR3: TGCGCCAGCAGCTTGGCCGGGGCGGGAGTGTTAGATACGCAGTATTTT. This translates into CASSLAGAGVLDTQYF.

This chain uses TRBV11-2 with TRBJ2-5; 9 bases are a match to TRBD2. The trim removed 2 bases at V and 7 bases at J, leaving 11 bases unmatched. The CDR3 sequence is 16 residues long. Germline CDR1 SGHAT, CDR2 FQNNGV. The CDR3 region has the DNA TGTGCCAGCAGCTTAAGGAGCGGGGGGCCCTCCGGGACCCAGTACTTC. Translation: CASSLRSGGPSGTQYF.

The genes are TRBV6-6 and TRBJ2-7, with 10 positions matching TRBD2. V shed 3 bases and J 5 bases; nucleotides not matched to a gene: 7. Germline loops: CDR1 MNHNY, CDR2 SVGAGI (reference sequence). The CDR3 totals 15 residues. The DNA of the CDR3 is TGTGCCAGCAGTTATGGAGCGGGAGGGCCCAACGAGCAGTACTTC. Translated: CASSYGAGGPNEQYF.

The chain combines TRBV2 with TRBJ1-1; D is unclear. Germline-derived CDR1 and CDR2 are SNHLY and FYNNEI. The CDR3 runs to 16 residues. The V gene lost 4 bases and the J gene lost 6 bases, with 21 bases spanning the gap. CDR3 sequence reads: CASSAELGSPVSEAFF. In DNA, the CDR3 is TGTGCCAGCAGTGCCGAACTCGGGTCCCCGGTATCTGAAGCTTTCTTT.

This sequence joins TRBV4-1 and TRBJ2-2; no clear D. Between the trimmed V and J ends, which lost 1 base and 2 bases, there was a span of 11 bases. Looked up from germline, CDR1 is MGHRA and CDR2 is YSYEKL. CDR3 length: 16 amino acids. The CDR3 DNA follows: TGCGCCAGCAGCCAAGTCGTCACAGCTAACACCGGGGAGCTGTTTTTT. Residues: CASSQVVTANTGELFF.

This clone appeared once. V gene TRBV29-1 combines with J gene TRBJ2-1; D is perhaps TRBD2 (6 bases). The germline V gene has CDR1 SQVTM and CDR2 ANQGSEA. The CDR3 has 13 amino acids. V was trimmed by 5 bases and J by 6 bases, leaving 14 bases between them. Written as DNA, the CDR3 is TGCAGCGTTCGACGGGGGTCGGGCAATGAGCAGTTCTTC. Translating it yields CSVRRGSGNEQFF.

By its share, this clone is large. V gene TRBV28 combines with J gene TRBJ2-3; D may be TRBD1 (7 bases). V was cut by 10 bases and J by 2 bases, with 19 bases left in between. From germline, CDR1 is MDHEN and CDR2 SYDVKM. The CDR3 has 15 residues. The CDR3 region has the DNA TGTGCCACCCTGGGCAGGGGGGTCTTCACAGATACGCAGTATTTT. Amino acid sequence: CATLGRGVFTDTQYF.

The chain carries TRBV6-5 and TRBJ2-7, with 7 bases fitting TRBD2. Trimming removed 5 bases from V and 4 bases from J; junction bases left unmatched: 8. The germline V gene encodes CDR1 MNHEY and CDR2 SVGAGI. The CDR3 spans 14 residues. CDR3 nucleotides: TGTGCCAGCAGTGTCGGCGGGAGTGGGTACGAGCAGTACTTC. Amino acid sequence: CASSVGGSGYEQYF.

The rearrangement uses TRBV5-5 and TRBJ2-7; D is ambiguous. CDR1 is SGHKS, CDR2 YYEKEE, per germline (reference sequence). The CDR3 covers 14 residues. Trimming pared 1 base from V and 2 bases from J, leaving 10 bases between. CDR3 residues: CASSLLTWTYEQYF. DNA for the CDR3: TGTGCCAGCAGCTTGCTTACTTGGACCTACGAGCAGTACTTC.

The rearrangement links TRBV18 to TRBJ2-7; D may be TRBD2 (6 bases). This CDR3 has 14 amino acids. Germline CDR1 is KGHSH and CDR2 is LQKENI. V was pared by 4 bases and J by 2 bases, with 12 bases between. CDR3 loop: CASSHRDSTYEQYF. The CDR3 DNA reads as TGTGCCAGCTCACACCGGGACTCGACCTACGAGCAGTACTTC. The variable domain in full, completed from reference TRBV18 and TRBJ2-7, reads NAGVMQNPRHLVRRRGQEARLRCSPMKGHSHVYWYRQLPEEGLKFMVYLQKENIIDESGMPKERFSAEFPKEGPSILRIQQVVRGDSAAYFCASSHRDSTYEQYFGPGTRLTVT.

This clone was seen once. The chain is built from TRBV27 and TRBJ2-4; TRBD1 matches at 10 bases. Germline V CDR1 and CDR2: MNHEY, SMNVEV (reference sequence). The J segment lost 3 bases and the V segment lost 4 bases, leaving 15 bases of the junction unmatched. This CDR3 has 19 residues. DNA of the CDR3: TGTGCCAGCAGTTCACAACGGAAGACAGGGGGCTTCGGCAAAAACATTCAGTACTTC. The encoded protein is CASSSQRKTGGFGKNIQYF.

The CDR3 DNA reads as TGTGCCAGCAGCTCTCCGACAGGTTCCTACGAGCAGTACTTC. Encoded protein: CASSSPTGSYEQYF. The chain is built from TRBV11-1 and TRBJ2-7, with D perhaps matching TRBD1 (6 bases). The CDR3 loop spans 14 amino acids. Trimming removed 4 bases at V and 1 base at J, with 11 bases between. Germline CDR1 and CDR2: SGHAT and FQDESV (reference sequence).

The genes are TRBV19 and TRBJ2-2; tentatively, D is TRBD1 or TRBD2 (6 bases each). The CDR3 totals 13 residues. V lost 3 bases and J 9 bases, leaving 11 bases between the germline ends. Germline V gene lookup returns CDR1 LNHDA and CDR2 SQIVND (reference sequence). Here the CDR3 reads CASSMWGARELFF. The CDR3 nucleotides are TGTGCCAGTAGTATGTGGGGGGCCCGGGAGCTGTTTTTT.

The V gene is TRBV19, the J gene TRBJ1-5; unclear D gene. V was shortened by 8 bases and J by 0 bases, with 8 bases between the two germline ends. In germline, CDR1 is LNHDA, CDR2 SQIVND (reference sequence). This CDR3 is 13 amino acids long. The CDR3 loop reads CASHTTSNQPQHF. The CDR3 coding sequence is TGTGCCAGTCATACGACTAGCAATCAGCCCCAGCATTTT.

CDR3 sequence reads: CASSFSVGAETQYF. Written as DNA, the CDR3 is TGTGCCAGCAGCTTTTCGGTAGGGGCAGAGACCCAGTACTTC. The rearrangement links TRBV7-8 to TRBJ2-5, with a weak D call TRBD1 (5 bases). CDR1 SGHVS and CDR2 FQNEAQ come from the germline V gene. The germline V and J ends were trimmed by 3 bases and 4 bases, with 12 bases remaining between them. This CDR3 has 14 amino acids.

This sequence joins TRBV7-9 and TRBJ2-1, with TRBD2 matching 7 bases. The V and J ends lost 2 bases and 9 bases, in that order; junction bases with no gene match: 7. The germline CDR1 and CDR2 sequences are SEHNR and FQNEAQ (reference sequence). The CDR3 contains 14 residues. Here the CDR3 DNA reads TGTGCCAGCAGCTTAAAGCGGGATGGGGGTGAGCAGTTCTTC. Protein product: CASSLKRDGGEQFF.